This T cell receptor (beta chain) was sequenced during a study of cytomegalovirus exposure and HLA in healthy donors. Findings of the study overall: HLA-A and HLA-B allele assignments for most subjects were reportedly predicted accurately using TCR beta sequences.

About this clone itself: Its antigen is as yet unknown.

The PCR used 60 Vbeta and 13 Jbeta primers. Measured with immunoSEQ multiplex PCR; TCRdb has only the in-frame clones, and not every one. The table shows some 180,000 clones, with 70% to 80% occurring only once. Looked up from germline, CDR1 is MNHEY and CDR2 is SMNVEV (reference sequence). After removal of 4 bases from V and 7 bases from J, the junction contained 12 bases not matched to a gene. CDR3 length equals 15 residues. The receptor's source is a woman in her fifties or sixties in good health and CMV-seropositive. Input material: PBMCs. The V gene is TRBV27, the J gene TRBJ1-2; 7 nucleotides match TRBD1. The CDR3 DNA sequence: TGTGCCAGCAGTTCATGGGACAGCAGATCAGGTGGCTACACCTTC. This sequence encodes CASSSWDSRSGGYTF.